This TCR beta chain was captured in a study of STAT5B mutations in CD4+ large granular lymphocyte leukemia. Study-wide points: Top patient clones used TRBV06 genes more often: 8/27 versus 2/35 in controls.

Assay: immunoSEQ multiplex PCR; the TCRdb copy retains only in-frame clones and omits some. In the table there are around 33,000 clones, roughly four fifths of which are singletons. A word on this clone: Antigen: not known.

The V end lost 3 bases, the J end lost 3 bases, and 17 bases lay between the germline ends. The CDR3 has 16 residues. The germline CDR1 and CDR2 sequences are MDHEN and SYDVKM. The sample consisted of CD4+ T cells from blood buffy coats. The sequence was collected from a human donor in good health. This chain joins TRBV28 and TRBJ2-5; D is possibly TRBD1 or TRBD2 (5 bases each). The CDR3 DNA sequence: TGTGCCAGCAGTTTCTGGGGGTCGTTTAGTGAAGAGACCCAGTACTTC. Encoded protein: CASSFWGSFSEETQYF.